The 10 T cell receptor beta chains reported below all come from one sample, sequenced in a study of blood T cell repertoires in COVID-19. Clones were read by immunoSEQ multiplex PCR, and TCRdb kept only the in-frame ones, dropping some. The sample shows roughly 41,000 clones, roughly 90% of them seen only once. The sample taken for sequencing was peripheral blood. Every receptor here comes from a man between 60 and 75 years old with active or convalescent COVID-19.

The chain links TRBV24-1 to TRBJ2-2; 7 nucleotides align to TRBD1. Germline-derived CDR1 and CDR2 are KGHDR and SFDVKD. The J segment lost 4 bases and the V segment lost 7 bases, leaving 11 bases of the junction unmatched. The CDR3 sequence is 16 residues long. The CDR3 region has the DNA TGTGCCACCAGCGAGGGGCGGACAGGAGGCACCGGGGAGCTGTTTTTT. It is translated as CATSEGRTGGTGELFF.

This clone was seen once. This chain uses TRBV6-8 with TRBJ2-7; 7 nucleotides agree with TRBD1. CDR3 size: 16 residues. Germline-derived CDR1 and CDR2 are MNHGY and SAAAGT. Unmatched junction bases numbered 11, after V lost 6 bases and J lost 0 bases. The CDR3: CASSQTRQGLSYEQYF. CDR3 DNA: TGTGCCAGCAGCCAGACCCGACAGGGCCTCTCCTACGAGCAGTACTTC.

This clone occurred once. V and J are TRBV7-2 and TRBJ1-5, with D possibly TRBD1 on 5 matching bases. Germline loops: CDR1 SGHTA, CDR2 FQGNSA. V was clipped by 4 bases and J by 6 bases, with 16 bases between them. This CDR3 is built from 15 residues. The CDR3 DNA follows: TGTGCCAGCAGCTCGGGGGGTAGGGCAGGTCAGCCCCAGCATTTT. Translation: CASSSGGRAGQPQHF.

CDR3 coding DNA: TGCGCCAGCAGCCGAATAGCAGCGAACACCGGGGAGCTGTTTTTT. This sequence encodes CASSRIAANTGELFF. The J gene is TRBJ2-2, the V gene TRBV4-1; D is unresolved. Trimming shortened V by 4 bases and J by 0 bases, and 9 bases separated the two germline ends. Germline V CDR1 and CDR2: MGHRA, YSYEKL. CDR3 length: 15 residues.

This chain uses TRBV5-1 with TRBJ2-3; no clear D. This CDR3 contains 14 residues. V lost 3 bases and J lost 2, with 10 bases in between. In germline, CDR1 is SGHRS, CDR2 YFSETQ. The CDR3 nucleotides read TGCGCCAGCAGCTCCGCCGAGGCCACAGATACGCAGTATTTT. Translation gives CASSSAEATDTQYF.

This clone has a single count. The chain carries TRBV28 and TRBJ1-5, with D possibly matching TRBD1 (6 bases). The CDR3 has 16 amino acids. Germline V CDR1 and CDR2: MDHEN, SYDVKM. V lost 5 bases and J lost 9, with 23 bases in between. Here the CDR3 DNA reads TGTGCCAGCAGTCTCCGACAGGAACCGAGCTTTTGGCCCCAGCATTTT. Amino acids: CASSLRQEPSFWPQHF.

The chain couples TRBV2 to TRBJ2-5; TRBD1 agrees at 8 bases. Trimming took 6 bases from V and 5 from J; bases not matched to a gene: 11. Germline CDR1 SNHLY, CDR2 FYNNEI. This CDR3 is 15 amino acids long. This CDR3 is CASRDGTGLFETQYF. DNA for the CDR3: TGTGCCAGCAGGGACGGGACAGGACTATTCGAGACCCAGTACTTC.

The rearrangement uses TRBV18 and TRBJ2-7; TRBD2 matches at 7 bases. The CDR3 consists of 14 residues. J gave up 6 bases and V 8 bases, and 13 bases lay outside the gene matches. In germline, CDR1 is KGHSH, CDR2 LQKENI. The CDR3 sequence: CASLGGDGLGEQYF. The CDR3 DNA sequence: TGTGCCAGCCTGGGGGGGGACGGACTGGGCGAGCAGTACTTC.

The chain recombines TRBV18 with TRBJ2-7; a possible D gene is TRBD2 (5 bases). CDR3 size: 15 residues. Per germline, CDR1 KGHSH and CDR2 LQKENI. V lost 4 bases to trimming and J lost 4 bases, with 17 bases between them. CDR3 sequence: CASSQRGSREYEQYF. CDR3 DNA sequence: TGTGCCAGCTCACAAAGAGGGTCGCGCGAATACGAGCAGTACTTC.

The chain combines TRBV3-1 (or the pseudogene TRBV3-2) with TRBJ1-5; the D gene is possibly TRBD1 (6 bases). This CDR3 has 15 amino acids. The V end was cut by 0 bases, the J end by 6 bases, with 12 bases between. Germline CDR1 is LGHDT and CDR2 is YNNKEL (reference sequence). The CDR3 region has the DNA TGTGCCAGCAGCCAAGATATGACAGGAGGTCAGCCCCAGCATTTT. Its protein product is CASSQDMTGGQPQHF.